The 16 T cell receptor beta chains given below trace back to one sample, sequenced in a study of blood T cell repertoires in COVID-19. Libraries were prepared by immunoSEQ multiplex PCR; TCRdb keeps only in-frame clonotypes and omits some of them. The sample shows about 250,000 clones, approximately 80% of them seen only once. The source material was peripheral blood. These receptors were collected from a man older than 75 with acute or convalescent COVID-19.

The chain is built from TRBV5-5 and TRBJ1-4; D is ambiguous. Per the germline V gene, CDR1 is SGHKS and CDR2 is YYEKEE (reference sequence). The V end lost 4 bases, the J end lost 5 bases, and 15 bases lay between the germline ends. The CDR3 has 15 residues. The CDR3 bases are TGTGCCAGCAGCGATAAGATTGACGGGAATGAAAAACTGTTTTTT. Protein product: CASSDKIDGNEKLFF.

The chain joins TRBV19 to TRBJ1-1, with 7 nucleotides matching TRBD1. Trimming at V came to 5 bases and at J to 8 bases, leaving 5 bases not matched to a gene. Germline CDR1 LNHDA, CDR2 SQIVND (reference sequence). This CDR3 has 12 residues. The CDR3 sequence: CASSPRGGEAFF. The CDR3 nucleotides are TGTGCCAGTAGTCCACGAGGGGGCGAAGCTTTCTTT.

The V and J genes are TRBV28 and TRBJ1-1, with 9 bases fitting TRBD1. The CDR3 sequence is 14 residues long. In germline, CDR1 is MDHEN, CDR2 SYDVKM. Trimming at V came to 2 bases and at J to 6 bases, leaving 4 bases not matched to a gene. CDR3 loop: CASSLGDRVAEAFF. The CDR3 DNA reads as TGTGCCAGCAGTTTAGGGGACAGGGTTGCTGAAGCTTTCTTT.

The V and J genes are TRBV18 and TRBJ1-2; D may be TRBD1 (6 bases). Trimming shortened V by 1 base and J by 2 bases, and 11 bases separated the two germline ends. This CDR3 comprises 15 residues. CDR1 KGHSH and CDR2 LQKENI come from the germline V gene. The DNA of the CDR3 is TGTGCCAGCTCACCACTGGACAGTTGGAACTATGGCTACACCTTC. Protein sequence: CASSPLDSWNYGYTF.

This clone occurred once. V is TRBV5-4 and J is TRBJ2-7; 9 positions match TRBD1. The V gene end was trimmed by 4 bases and the J gene end by 0 bases; junction bases not matched to a gene: 17. Germline V gene lookup returns CDR1 SGHNT and CDR2 YYREEE (reference sequence). The CDR3 loop spans 19 amino acids. The CDR3: CASSLPPGQGLRSSYEQYF. CDR3 coding DNA: TGTGCCAGCAGCCTTCCTCCGGGACAGGGTCTTAGGAGCTCCTACGAGCAGTACTTC.

The chain has TRBV5-5 and TRBJ2-7; unclear D gene. The CDR3 consists of 19 residues. The germline V gene encodes CDR1 SGHKS and CDR2 YYEKEE (reference sequence). V was cut by 5 bases and J by 2 bases, with 29 bases left in between. This chain's CDR3 is CASRSRNGPVGPVAYEQYF. In DNA form, the CDR3 reads TGTGCCAGCAGGTCGAGGAACGGCCCGGTCGGCCCAGTAGCCTACGAGCAGTACTTC.

The chain combines TRBV13 with TRBJ2-3; D is perhaps TRBD1 (5 bases). V lost 3 bases to trimming and J lost 2 bases, with 12 bases between them. Germline CDR1 is PRHDT and CDR2 is FYEKMQ (reference sequence). The CDR3 is 15 residues long. The CDR3 bases are TGTGCCAGCAGCTTGAGGTCGGACAACACAGATACGCAGTATTTT. It yields the protein CASSLRSDNTDTQYF.

The chain links TRBV24-1 to TRBJ1-2; maybe TRBD1 (5 bases). The V end lost 4 bases, the J end lost 8 bases, and 16 bases lay between the germline ends. CDR3 length equals 14 residues. Germline V gene sequence: CDR1 KGHDR, CDR2 SFDVKD. CDR3 amino acids: CATSDGQAARGYTF. The CDR3 region has the DNA TGTGCCACCAGTGACGGACAAGCCGCGAGGGGCTACACCTTC.

This rearrangement joins TRBV24-1 to TRBJ1-5; 9 positions agree with TRBD1. The CDR3 consists of 15 residues. Per the germline V gene, CDR1 is KGHDR and CDR2 is SFDVKD. Unmatched junction bases numbered 4, after V lost 4 bases and J lost 4 bases. DNA of the CDR3: TGTGCCACCAGTGACCCGGGACAGGGAAATCAGCCCCAGCATTTT. Its protein product is CATSDPGQGNQPQHF.

The chain joins TRBV24-1 to TRBJ2-1; 7 nucleotides align to TRBD1. Germline values: CDR1 KGHDR, CDR2 SFDVKD. The CDR3 has 14 residues. The junction had 5 bases not matched to a gene; V was cut back by 3 bases and J by 7 bases. CDR3 in amino acids: CATSDDRVRNEQFF. DNA for the CDR3: TGTGCCACCAGTGATGACAGGGTTAGGAATGAGCAGTTCTTC.

This clone was counted a single time. This chain connects TRBV14 to TRBJ2-6; weak D call: TRBD2 (6 bases). Germline values: CDR1 SGHDN, CDR2 FVKESK. CDR3 length equals 16 residues. V lost 4 bases and J 1 base, leaving 11 bases between the germline ends. CDR3 protein: CASSPLGTSGANVLTF. For the CDR3, the DNA is TGTGCCAGCAGCCCTCTAGGGACTTCTGGGGCCAACGTCCTGACTTTC.

The rearrangement links TRBV3-1 (or the pseudogene TRBV3-2) to TRBJ1-1, with TRBD1 as a possible D gene (5 bases). Trimming left V 0 bases short and J 4 bases short, with 15 bases between. CDR1 LGHDT and CDR2 YNNKEL come from the germline V gene (reference sequence). This CDR3 contains 16 residues. In DNA form, the CDR3 reads TGTGCCAGCAGCCAAGAAGGGAGGGGCAGGACCACTGAAGCTTTCTTT. Translated: CASSQEGRGRTTEAFF.

This rearrangement joins TRBV18 to TRBJ2-7; 7 bases are shared with TRBD1. The CDR3 loop spans 15 amino acids. Trimming cost V 3 bases and J 7 bases; bases outside gene matches: 12. Germline CDR1 is KGHSH and CDR2 is LQKENI. The CDR3 DNA follows: TGTGCCAGCTCACCGTCCTCGGGACAGACAATTGAGCAGTACTTC. As protein: CASSPSSGQTIEQYF.

This chain joins TRBV3-1 (or the pseudogene TRBV3-2) and TRBJ1-3, with D possibly matching TRBD1 (6 bases). This CDR3 is built from 14 residues. V lost 3 bases to trimming and J lost 0 bases, with 6 bases between them. Germline V CDR1 and CDR2: LGHDT, YNNKEL (reference sequence). The CDR3 region has the DNA TGTGCCAGCAGCCAGACAGGCTCTGGAAACACCATATATTTT. It specifies CASSQTGSGNTIYF.

This chain uses TRBV3-1 (or the pseudogene TRBV3-2) with TRBJ1-4; D not resolved. The length of the CDR3 is 15 residues. CDR1 is LGHDT and CDR2 is YNNKEL in the germline V gene (reference sequence). V dropped 2 bases and J dropped 0 bases, with 7 bases sitting between them. The CDR3 spells CASSQIRATNEKLFF. The CDR3 DNA is TGTGCCAGCAGCCAAATACGCGCAACTAATGAAAAACTGTTTTTT.

The genes are TRBV28 and TRBJ1-4; TRBD1 is a possible D gene (5 bases). Germline CDR1 and CDR2: MDHEN and SYDVKM. The CDR3 is made up of 14 amino acids. Trimming pared 6 bases from V and 3 bases from J, leaving 11 bases between. The CDR3 coding sequence is TGTGCCAGCAGACCCGCAGGGCCTAATGAAAAACTGTTTTTT. This codes for CASRPAGPNEKLFF. The full variable domain, its missing parts supplied by reference TRBV28 and TRBJ1-4, is DVKVTQSSRYLVKRTGEKVFLECVQDMDHENMFWYRQDPGLGLRLIYFSYDVKMKEKGDIPEGYSVSREKKERFSLILESASTNQTSMYLCASRPAGPNEKLFFGSGTQLSVL.